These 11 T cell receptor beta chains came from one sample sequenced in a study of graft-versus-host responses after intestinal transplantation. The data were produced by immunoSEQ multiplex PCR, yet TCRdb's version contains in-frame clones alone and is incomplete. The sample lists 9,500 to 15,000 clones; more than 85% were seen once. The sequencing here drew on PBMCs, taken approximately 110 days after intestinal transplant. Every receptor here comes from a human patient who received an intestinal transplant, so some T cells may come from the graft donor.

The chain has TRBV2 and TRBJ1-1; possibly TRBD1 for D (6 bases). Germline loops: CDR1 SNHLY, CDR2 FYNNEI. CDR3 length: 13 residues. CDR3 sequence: CATRQETNTEAFF. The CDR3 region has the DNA TGTGCGACGAGACAGGAGACGAACACTGAAGCTTTCTTT.

The CDR3 DNA sequence: TGTGCCAGCAACCCACTAGCGGGGGGTCTCGGGGAGCTGTTTTTT. Translating it yields CASNPLAGGLGELFF. V is TRBV2 and J is TRBJ2-2, with 12 bases matching TRBD2. Germline CDR1 SNHLY, CDR2 FYNNEI. V trimming: 7 bases; J trimming: 7 bases; junction bases outside the gene matches: 7. The CDR3 sequence is 15 residues long.

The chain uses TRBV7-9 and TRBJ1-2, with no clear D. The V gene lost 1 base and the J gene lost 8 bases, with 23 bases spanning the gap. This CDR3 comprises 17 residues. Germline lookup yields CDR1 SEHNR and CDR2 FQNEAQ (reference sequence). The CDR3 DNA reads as TGTGCCAGCAGCTTAGAGACATTTTACTCGCGAAAGGAGGGCTACACCTTC. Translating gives CASSLETFYSRKEGYTF.

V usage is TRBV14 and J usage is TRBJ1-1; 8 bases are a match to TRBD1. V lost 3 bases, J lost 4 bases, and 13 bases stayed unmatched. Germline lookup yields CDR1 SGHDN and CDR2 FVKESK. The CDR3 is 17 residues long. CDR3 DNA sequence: TGTGCCAGCAGCCAGGGGCCATACAGGGGGAAGGGCACTGAAGCTTTCTTT. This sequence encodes CASSQGPYRGKGTEAFF.

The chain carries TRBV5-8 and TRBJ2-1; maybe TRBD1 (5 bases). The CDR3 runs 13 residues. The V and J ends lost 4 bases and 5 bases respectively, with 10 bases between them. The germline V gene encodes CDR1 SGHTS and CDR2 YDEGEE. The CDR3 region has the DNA TGTGCCAGCAGCCCCGACAGTAACAATGAGCAGTTCTTC. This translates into CASSPDSNNEQFF.

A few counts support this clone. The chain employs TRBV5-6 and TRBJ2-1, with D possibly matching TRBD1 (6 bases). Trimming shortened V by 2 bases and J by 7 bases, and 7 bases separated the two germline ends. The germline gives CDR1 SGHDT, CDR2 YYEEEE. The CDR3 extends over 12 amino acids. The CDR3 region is CASSFQGNEQFF. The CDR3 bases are TGTGCCAGCAGCTTTCAGGGGAATGAGCAGTTCTTC.

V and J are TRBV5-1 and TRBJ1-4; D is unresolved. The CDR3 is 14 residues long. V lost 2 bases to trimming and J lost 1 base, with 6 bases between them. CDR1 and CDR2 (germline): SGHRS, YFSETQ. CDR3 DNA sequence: TGCGCCAGCAGCTTACGGGGAACTAATGAAAAACTGTTTTTT. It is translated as CASSLRGTNEKLFF.

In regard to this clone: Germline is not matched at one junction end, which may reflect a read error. Written as DNA, the CDR3 is TGTGCCAGCAGCTTAGGGGACAGGGCCTACGAGCAGTACTTC. Protein sequence: CASSLGDRAYEQYF. The V and J genes are TRBV23-1 and TRBJ2-7, with 9 bases fitting TRBD1. TRBV23-1 counts as an open reading frame of uncertain function. The CDR3 extends over 14 amino acids.

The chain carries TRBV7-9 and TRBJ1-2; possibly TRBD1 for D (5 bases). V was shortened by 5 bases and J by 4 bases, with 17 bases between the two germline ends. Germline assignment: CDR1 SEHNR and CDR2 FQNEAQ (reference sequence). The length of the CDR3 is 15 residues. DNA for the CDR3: TGTGCCAGCAGCCTCTTTAGGGGCGGCATCTATGGCTACACCTTC. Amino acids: CASSLFRGGIYGYTF.

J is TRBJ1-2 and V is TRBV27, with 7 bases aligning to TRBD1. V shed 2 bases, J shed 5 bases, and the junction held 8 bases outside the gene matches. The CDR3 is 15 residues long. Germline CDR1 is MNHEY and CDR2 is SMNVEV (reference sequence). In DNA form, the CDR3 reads TGTGCCAGCAGTTTAGGGGCGACAGGGAGGTATGGCTACACCTTC. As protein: CASSLGATGRYGYTF.

The CDR3 DNA reads TGTGCCAGCAGCTTAGCCGCCGGGGGTGAGCAGTTCTTC. Its translation: CASSLAAGGEQFF. The chain recombines TRBV7-6 with TRBJ2-1, with D possibly TRBD2 on 6 matching bases. This CDR3 has 13 residues. Germline assignment: CDR1 SGHVS and CDR2 FNYEAQ. The V end lost 0 bases, the J end lost 9 bases, and 9 bases lay between the germline ends.